This T cell receptor beta chain was recovered during a study of T-cell memory formation after mild COVID-19. Background on the study: TCR clusters largely stayed donor specific.

From 5'RACE with constant-segment primers came TCR alpha and TCR beta cDNA libraries that carried sample barcodes and UMIs. TCRdb reprocessed the 5' RACE reads via MiXCR and lists one record per CDR3 protein. The sample yields 400,000 to 500,000 distinct CDR3 sequences, 15% to 20% seen once. This clonotype occurred many times. Germline loops: CDR1 SGHTA, CDR2 FQGNSA. CDR3 size: 15 residues. V gave up 5 bases and J gave up 7 bases; unmatched junction bases: 8. The chain links TRBV7-2 to TRBJ1-4; 9 bases map to TRBD1. The origin of this receptor is an adult woman who had mild COVID-19 (a few samples of this study predate the infection). Cell type and time point are not known. The sequenced sample was PBMCs or a T cell subset sorted from them (not recorded which). The CDR3 region has the DNA TGTGCCAGCAGCAAGGGGACAGGGCCTCGTGAAAAACTGTTTTTT. It translates to CASSKGTGPREKLFF.